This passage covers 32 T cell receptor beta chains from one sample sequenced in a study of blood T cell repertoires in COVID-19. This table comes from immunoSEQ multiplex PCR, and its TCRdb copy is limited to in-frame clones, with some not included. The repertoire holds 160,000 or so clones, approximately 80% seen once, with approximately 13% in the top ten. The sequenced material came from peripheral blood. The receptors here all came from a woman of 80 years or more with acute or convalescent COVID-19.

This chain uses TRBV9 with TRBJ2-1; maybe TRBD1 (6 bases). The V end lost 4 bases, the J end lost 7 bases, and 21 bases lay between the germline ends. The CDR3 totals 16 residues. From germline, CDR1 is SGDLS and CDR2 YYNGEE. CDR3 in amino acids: CASSSSPRGSMNEQFF. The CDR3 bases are TGTGCCAGCAGCTCATCCCCGAGGGGGAGTATGAATGAGCAGTTCTTC.

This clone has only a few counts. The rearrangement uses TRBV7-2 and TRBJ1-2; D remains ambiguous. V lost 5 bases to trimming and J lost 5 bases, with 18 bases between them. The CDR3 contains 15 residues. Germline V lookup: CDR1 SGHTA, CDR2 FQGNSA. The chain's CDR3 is CASSPRVLGVYGYTF. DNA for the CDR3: TGTGCCAGCAGCCCTCGGGTCCTCGGGGTATATGGCTACACCTTC.

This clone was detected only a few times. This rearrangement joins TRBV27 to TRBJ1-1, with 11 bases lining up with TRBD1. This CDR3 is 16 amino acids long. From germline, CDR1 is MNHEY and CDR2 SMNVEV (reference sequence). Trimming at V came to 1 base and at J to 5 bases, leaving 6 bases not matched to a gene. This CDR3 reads CASSLYGQGARTEAFF. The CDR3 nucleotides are TGTGCCAGCAGTTTATACGGACAGGGGGCGAGGACTGAAGCTTTCTTT.

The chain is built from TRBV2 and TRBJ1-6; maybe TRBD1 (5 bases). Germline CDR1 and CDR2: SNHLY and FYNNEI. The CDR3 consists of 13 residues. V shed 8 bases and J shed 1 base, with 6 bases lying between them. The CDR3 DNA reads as TGTGCCAGCGGGGCTTCCTATAATTCACCCCTCCACTTT. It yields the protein CASGASYNSPLHF.

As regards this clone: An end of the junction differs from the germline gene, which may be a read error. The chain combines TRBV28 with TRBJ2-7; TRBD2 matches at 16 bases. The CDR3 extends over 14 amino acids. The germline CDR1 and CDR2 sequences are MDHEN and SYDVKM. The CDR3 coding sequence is TGTGCCAGCAGTTCCCCGGGACTAGCGGGAGGGCGTACCTTC. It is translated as CASSSPGLAGGRTF.

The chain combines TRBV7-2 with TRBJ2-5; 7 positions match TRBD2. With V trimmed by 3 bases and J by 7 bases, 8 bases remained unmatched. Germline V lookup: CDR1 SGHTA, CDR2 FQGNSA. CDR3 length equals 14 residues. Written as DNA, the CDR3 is TGTGCCAGCAGCTTGGAGGGGCCGGGGGGGACCCAGTACTTC. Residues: CASSLEGPGGTQYF. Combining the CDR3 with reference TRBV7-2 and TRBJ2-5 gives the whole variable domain GAGVSQSPSNKVTEKGKDVELRCDPISGHTALYWYRQSLGQGLEFLIYFQGNSAPDKSGLPSDRFSAERTGGSVSTLTIQRTQQEDSAVYLCASSLEGPGGTQYFGPGTRLLVL.

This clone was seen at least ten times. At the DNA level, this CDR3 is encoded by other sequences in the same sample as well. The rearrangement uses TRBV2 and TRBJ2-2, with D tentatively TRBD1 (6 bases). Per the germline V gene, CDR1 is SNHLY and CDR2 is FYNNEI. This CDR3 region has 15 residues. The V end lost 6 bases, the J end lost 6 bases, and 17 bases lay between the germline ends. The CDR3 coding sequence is TGTGCCAGCAGCTCAACAGGGATAGTCGCCGGGGAGCTGTTTTTT. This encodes CASSSTGIVAGELFF. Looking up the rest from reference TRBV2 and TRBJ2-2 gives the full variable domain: EPEVTQTPSHQVTQMGQEVILRCVPISNHLYFYWYRQILGQKVEFLVSFYNNEISEKSEIFDDQFSVERPDGSNFTLKIRSTKLEDSAMYFCASSSTGIVAGELFFGEGSRLTVL.

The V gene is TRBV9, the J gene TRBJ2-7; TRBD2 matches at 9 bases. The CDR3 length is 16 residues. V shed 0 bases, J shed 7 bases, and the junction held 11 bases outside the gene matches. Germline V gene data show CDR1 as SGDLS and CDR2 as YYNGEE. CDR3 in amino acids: CASSVGTVAGEGEQYF. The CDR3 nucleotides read TGTGCCAGCAGCGTAGGTACAGTAGCGGGAGAGGGGGAGCAGTACTTC.

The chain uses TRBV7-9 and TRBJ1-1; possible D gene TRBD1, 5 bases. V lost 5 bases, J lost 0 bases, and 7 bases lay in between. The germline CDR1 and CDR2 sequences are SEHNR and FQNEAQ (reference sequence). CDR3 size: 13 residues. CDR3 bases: TGTGCCAGCAGCCCCAGGGTGAACACTGAAGCTTTCTTT. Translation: CASSPRVNTEAFF.

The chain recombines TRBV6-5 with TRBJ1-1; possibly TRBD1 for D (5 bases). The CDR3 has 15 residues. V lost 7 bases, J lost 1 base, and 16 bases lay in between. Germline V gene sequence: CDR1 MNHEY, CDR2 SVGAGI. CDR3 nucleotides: TGTGCCAGCACCCGGACGGCAAGGGGGAACACTGAAGCTTTCTTT. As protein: CASTRTARGNTEAFF.

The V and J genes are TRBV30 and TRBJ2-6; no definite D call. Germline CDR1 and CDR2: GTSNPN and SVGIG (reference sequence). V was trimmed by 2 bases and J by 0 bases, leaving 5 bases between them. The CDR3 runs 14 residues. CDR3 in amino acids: CAWSLYSGANVLTF. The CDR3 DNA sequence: TGTGCCTGGAGTCTGTACTCTGGGGCCAACGTCCTGACTTTC. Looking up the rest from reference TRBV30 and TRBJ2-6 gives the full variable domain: SQTIHQWPATLVQPVGSPLSLECTVEGTSNPNLYWYRQAAGRGLQLLFYSVGIGQISSEVPQNLSASRPQDRQFILSSKKLLLSDSGFYLCAWSLYSGANVLTFGAGSRLTVL.

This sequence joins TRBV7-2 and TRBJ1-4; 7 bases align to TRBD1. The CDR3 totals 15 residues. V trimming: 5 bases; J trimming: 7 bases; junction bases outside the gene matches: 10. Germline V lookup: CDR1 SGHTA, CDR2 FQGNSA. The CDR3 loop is CASSPRQGRGEKLFF. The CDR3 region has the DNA TGTGCCAGCAGCCCACGACAGGGTCGGGGTGAAAAACTGTTTTTT.

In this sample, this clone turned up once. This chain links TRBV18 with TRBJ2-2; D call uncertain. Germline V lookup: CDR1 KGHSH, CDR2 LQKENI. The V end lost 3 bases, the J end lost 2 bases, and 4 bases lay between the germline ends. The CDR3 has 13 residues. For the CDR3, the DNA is TGTGCCAGCTCACCTCGTAACACCGGGGAGCTGTTTTTT. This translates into CASSPRNTGELFF.

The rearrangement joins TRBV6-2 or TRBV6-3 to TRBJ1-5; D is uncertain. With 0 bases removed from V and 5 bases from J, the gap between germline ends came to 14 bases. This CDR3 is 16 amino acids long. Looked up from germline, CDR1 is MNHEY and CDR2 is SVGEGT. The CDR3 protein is CASSYSATWRDQPQHF. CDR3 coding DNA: TGTGCCAGCAGTTACTCGGCCACCTGGCGGGATCAGCCCCAGCATTTT.

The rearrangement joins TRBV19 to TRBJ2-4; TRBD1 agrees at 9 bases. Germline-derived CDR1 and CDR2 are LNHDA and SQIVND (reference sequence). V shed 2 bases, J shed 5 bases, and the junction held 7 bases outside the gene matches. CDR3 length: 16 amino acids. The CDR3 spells CASSISRDREENIQYF. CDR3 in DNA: TGTGCCAGTAGTATATCCCGGGACAGGGAGGAAAACATTCAGTACTTC.

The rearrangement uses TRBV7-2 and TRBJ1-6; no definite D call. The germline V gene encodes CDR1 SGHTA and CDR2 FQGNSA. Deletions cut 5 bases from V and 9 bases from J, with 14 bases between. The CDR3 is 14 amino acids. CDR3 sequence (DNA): TGTGCCAGCAGCCCAAACCGACCGGGTTCACCCCTCCACTTT. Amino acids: CASSPNRPGSPLHF.

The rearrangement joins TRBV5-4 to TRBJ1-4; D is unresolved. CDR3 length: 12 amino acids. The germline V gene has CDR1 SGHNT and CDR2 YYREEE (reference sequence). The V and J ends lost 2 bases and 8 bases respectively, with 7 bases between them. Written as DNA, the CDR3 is TGTGCCAGCAGCTTCCCAGGAGAAAAACTGTTTTTT. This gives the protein CASSFPGEKLFF.

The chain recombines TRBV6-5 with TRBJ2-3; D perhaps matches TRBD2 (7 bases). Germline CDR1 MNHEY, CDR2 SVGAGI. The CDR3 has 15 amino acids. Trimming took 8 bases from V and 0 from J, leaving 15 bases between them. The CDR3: CASPRGGLSTDTQYF. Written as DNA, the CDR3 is TGTGCCAGCCCAAGGGGGGGCCTTAGCACAGATACGCAGTATTTT.

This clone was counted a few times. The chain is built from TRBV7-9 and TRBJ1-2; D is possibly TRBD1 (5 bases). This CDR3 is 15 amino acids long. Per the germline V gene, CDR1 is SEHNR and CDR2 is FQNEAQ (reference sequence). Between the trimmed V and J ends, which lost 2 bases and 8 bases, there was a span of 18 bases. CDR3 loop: CASSLSSPRGWGYTF. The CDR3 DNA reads TGTGCCAGCAGCTTATCATCCCCGCGGGGGTGGGGCTACACCTTC.

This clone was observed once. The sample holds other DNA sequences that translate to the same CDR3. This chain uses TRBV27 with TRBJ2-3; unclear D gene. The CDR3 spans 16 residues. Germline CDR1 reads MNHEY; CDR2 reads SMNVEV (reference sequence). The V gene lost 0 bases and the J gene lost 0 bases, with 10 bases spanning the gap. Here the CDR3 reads CASSLSLAVSTDTQYF. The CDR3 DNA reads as TGTGCCAGCAGTTTATCGTTGGCGGTTAGCACAGATACGCAGTATTTT.

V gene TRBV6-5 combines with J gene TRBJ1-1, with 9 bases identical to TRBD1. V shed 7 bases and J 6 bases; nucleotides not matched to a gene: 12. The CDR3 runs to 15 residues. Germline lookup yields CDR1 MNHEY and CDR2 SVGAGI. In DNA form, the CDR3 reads TGTGCCAGCATCCCCAGGGACAGGGTTTTAGCTGAAGCTTTCTTT. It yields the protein CASIPRDRVLAEAFF.

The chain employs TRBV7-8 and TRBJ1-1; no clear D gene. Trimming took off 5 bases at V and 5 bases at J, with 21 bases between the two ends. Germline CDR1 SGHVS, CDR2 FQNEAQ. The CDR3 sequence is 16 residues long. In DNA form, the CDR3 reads TGTGCCAGCAGCCCCCGGGTCAATATAGAAAGGACTGAAGCTTTCTTT. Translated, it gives CASSPRVNIERTEAFF.

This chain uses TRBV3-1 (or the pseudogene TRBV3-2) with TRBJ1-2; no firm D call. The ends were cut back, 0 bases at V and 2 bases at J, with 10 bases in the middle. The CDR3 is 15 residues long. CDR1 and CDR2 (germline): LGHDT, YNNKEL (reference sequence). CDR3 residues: CASSQDRGPNYGYTF. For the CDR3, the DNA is TGTGCCAGCAGCCAAGATAGAGGGCCGAACTATGGCTACACCTTC.

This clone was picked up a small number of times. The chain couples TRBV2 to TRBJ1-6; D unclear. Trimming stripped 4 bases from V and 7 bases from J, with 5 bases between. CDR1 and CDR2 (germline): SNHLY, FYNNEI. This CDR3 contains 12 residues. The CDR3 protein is CASSVENSPLHF. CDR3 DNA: TGTGCCAGCAGTGTTGAGAATTCACCCCTCCACTTT. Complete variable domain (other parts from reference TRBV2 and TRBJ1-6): EPEVTQTPSHQVTQMGQEVILRCVPISNHLYFYWYRQILGQKVEFLVSFYNNEISEKSEIFDDQFSVERPDGSNFTLKIRSTKLEDSAMYFCASSVENSPLHFGNGTRLTVT.

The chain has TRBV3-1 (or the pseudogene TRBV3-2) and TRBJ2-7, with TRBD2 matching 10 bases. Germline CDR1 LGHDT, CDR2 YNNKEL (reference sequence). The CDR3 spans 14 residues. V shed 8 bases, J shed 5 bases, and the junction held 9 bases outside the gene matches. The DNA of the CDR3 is TGTGCCAGCTCCCTAGCGGGAGCTCTCGACGAGCAGTACTTC. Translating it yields CASSLAGALDEQYF.

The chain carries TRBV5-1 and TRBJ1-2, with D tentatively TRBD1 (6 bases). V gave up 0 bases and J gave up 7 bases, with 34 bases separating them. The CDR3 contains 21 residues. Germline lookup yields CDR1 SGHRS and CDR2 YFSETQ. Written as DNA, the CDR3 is TGCGCCAGCAGCTTGGGAGATTTATTACTGCAGGGACCACAGGGACGGGGTGGCTACACCTTC. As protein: CASSLGDLLLQGPQGRGGYTF.

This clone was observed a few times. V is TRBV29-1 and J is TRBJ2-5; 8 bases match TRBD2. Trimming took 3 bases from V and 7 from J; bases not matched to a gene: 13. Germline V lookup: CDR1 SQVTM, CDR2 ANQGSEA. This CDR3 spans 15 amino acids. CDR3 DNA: TGCAGCGTTGACCCAAGGCGGGGGGTATCTGGGACCCAGTACTTC. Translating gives CSVDPRRGVSGTQYF.

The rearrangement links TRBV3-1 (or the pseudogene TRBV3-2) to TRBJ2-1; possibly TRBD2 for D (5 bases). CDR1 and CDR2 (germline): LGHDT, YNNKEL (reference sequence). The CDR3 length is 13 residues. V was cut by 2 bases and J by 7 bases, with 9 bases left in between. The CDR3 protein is CASSQSGENEQFF. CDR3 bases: TGTGCCAGCAGCCAAAGTGGGGAGAATGAGCAGTTCTTC.

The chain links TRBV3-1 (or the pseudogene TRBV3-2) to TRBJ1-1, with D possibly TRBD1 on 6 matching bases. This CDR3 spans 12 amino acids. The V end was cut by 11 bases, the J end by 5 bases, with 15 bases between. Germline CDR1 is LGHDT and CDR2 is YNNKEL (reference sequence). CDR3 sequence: CACSNTGTEAFF. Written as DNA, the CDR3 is TGTGCCTGTTCGAATACAGGGACTGAAGCTTTCTTT.

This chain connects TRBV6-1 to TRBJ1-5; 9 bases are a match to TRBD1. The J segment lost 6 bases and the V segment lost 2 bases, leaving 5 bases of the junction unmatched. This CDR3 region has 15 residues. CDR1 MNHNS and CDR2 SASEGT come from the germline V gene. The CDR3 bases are TGTGCCAGCAGTGAATGGGGGACAGGGATTCAGCCCCAGCATTTT. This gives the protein CASSEWGTGIQPQHF.

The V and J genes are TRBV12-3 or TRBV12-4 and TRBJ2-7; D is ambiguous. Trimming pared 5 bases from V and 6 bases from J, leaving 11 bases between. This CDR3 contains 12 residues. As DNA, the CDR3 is TGTGCCAGCAGTCTGACTCATATCGAGCAGTACTTC. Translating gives CASSLTHIEQYF.

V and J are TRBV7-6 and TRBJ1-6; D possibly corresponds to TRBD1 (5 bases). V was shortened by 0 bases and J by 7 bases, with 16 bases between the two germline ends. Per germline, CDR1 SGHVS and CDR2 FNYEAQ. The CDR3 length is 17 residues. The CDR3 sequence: CASSLAEPAGGNSPLHF. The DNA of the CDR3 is TGTGCCAGCAGCTTAGCGGAGCCGGCGGGGGGAAATTCACCCCTCCACTTT.